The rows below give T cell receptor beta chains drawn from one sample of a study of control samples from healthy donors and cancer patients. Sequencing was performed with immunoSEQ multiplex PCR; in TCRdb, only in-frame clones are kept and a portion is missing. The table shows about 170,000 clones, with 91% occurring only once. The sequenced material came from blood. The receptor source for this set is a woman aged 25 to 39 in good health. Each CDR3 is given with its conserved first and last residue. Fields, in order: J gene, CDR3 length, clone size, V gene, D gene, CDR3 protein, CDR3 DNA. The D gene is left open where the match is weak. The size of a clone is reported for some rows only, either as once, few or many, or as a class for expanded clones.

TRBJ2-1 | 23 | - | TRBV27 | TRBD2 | CASSLLRGAPRYSGRASYNEQFF | TGTGCCAGCAGTTTATTGAGAGGGGCCCCCCGCTATAGCGGGAGGGCCTCTTACAATGAGCAGTTCTTC
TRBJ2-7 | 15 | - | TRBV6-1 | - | CASSEWDVPSYEQYF | TGTGCCAGCAGTGAATGGGACGTCCCCTCCTACGAGCAGTACTTC
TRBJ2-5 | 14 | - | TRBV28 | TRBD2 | CASSRASGNQGEYF | TGTGCCAGCAGTAGGGCTAGCGGGAACCAAGGGGAGTACTTC
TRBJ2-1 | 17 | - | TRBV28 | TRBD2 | CASSPMGTSGTYNEQFF | TGTGCCAGCAGTCCCATGGGGACTAGCGGGACCTACAATGAGCAGTTCTTC
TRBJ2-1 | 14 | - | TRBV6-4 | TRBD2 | CASSDSGGYNEQFF | TGTGCCAGCAGTGACTCGGGGGGGTACAATGAGCAGTTCTTC
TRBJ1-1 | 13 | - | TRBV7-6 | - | CASSLGQTTEAFF | TGTGCCAGCAGCTTAGGACAGACCACTGAAGCTTTCTTT
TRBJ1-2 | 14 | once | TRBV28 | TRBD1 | CASSPGQGGARYTF | TGTGCCAGCAGTCCGGGACAGGGTGGGGCTCGCTACACCTTC
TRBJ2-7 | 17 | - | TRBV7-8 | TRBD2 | CASSLGLAGALPYEQYF | TGTGCCAGCAGCTTAGGACTAGCGGGGGCCTTACCCTACGAGCAGTACTTC
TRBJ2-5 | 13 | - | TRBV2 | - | CASSAGYQETQYF | TGTGCCAGCAGTGCGGGGTACCAAGAGACCCAGTACTTC
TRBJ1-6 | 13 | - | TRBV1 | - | CTSGKGGSSPLHF | TGCACCAGCGGAAAAGGGGGTAGTTCACCCCTCCACTTT
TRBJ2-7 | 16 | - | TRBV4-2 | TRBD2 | CASSQDNSGGAYEQYF | TGTGCCAGCAGCCAAGATAATAGCGGGGGGGCCTACGAGCAGTACTTC
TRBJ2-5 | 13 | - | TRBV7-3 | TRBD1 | CASSPGQLETQYF | TGTGCCAGCAGCCCGGGACAGTTGGAGACCCAGTACTTC
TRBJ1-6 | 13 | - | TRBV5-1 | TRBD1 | CASSSGDSSPLHF | TGCGCCAGCAGCTCGGGGGACAGTTCACCCCTCCACTTT
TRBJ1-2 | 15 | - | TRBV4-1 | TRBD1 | CASSQGQGGDYGYTF | TGCGCCAGCAGCCAGGGACAGGGGGGAGACTATGGCTACACCTTC
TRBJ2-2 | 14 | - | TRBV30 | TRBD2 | CAWSAGTTTGELFF | TGTGCCTGGAGTGCGGGGACTACCACCGGGGAGCTGTTTTTT
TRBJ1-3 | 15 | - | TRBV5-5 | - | CASSLDRIAGNTIYF | TGTGCCAGCAGCTTGGACAGGATCGCTGGAAACACCATATATTTT
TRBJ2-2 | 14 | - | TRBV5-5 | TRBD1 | CASSGQGHTGELFF | TGTGCCAGCAGCGGACAGGGGCACACCGGGGAGCTGTTTTTT
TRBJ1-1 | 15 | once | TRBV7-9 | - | CASSYPGQQNTEAFF | TGTGCCAGCAGCTACCCGGGACAACAGAACACTGAAGCTTTCTTT
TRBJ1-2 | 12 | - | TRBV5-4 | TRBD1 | CASSDRGQGYTF | TGTGCCAGCAGCGACAGGGGACAGGGCTACACCTTC
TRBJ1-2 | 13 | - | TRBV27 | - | CASSSPSDYGYTF | TGTGCCAGCAGTTCCCCCAGTGACTATGGCTACACCTTC
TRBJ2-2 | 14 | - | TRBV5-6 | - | CASSLVTFGRELFF | TGTGCCAGCAGCTTGGTGACGTTCGGCAGGGAGCTGTTTTTT
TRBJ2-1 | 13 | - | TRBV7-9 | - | CASSSGSYNEQFF | TGTGCCAGCAGCTCAGGCTCCTACAATGAGCAGTTCTTC
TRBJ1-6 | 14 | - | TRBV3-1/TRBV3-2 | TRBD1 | CASSQAGGGSPLHF | TGTGCCAGCAGCCAAGCAGGGGGCGGTTCACCCCTCCACTTT
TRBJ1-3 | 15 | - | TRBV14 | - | CASSQGFRAGNTIYF | TGTGCCAGCAGCCAAGGATTCAGGGCCGGAAACACCATATATTTT
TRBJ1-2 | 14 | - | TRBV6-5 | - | CASSLTGANYGYTF | TGTGCCAGCAGTCTGACAGGAGCTAACTATGGCTACACCTTC
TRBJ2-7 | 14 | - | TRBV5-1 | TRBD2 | CASSPGLPTYEQYF | TGCGCCAGCAGCCCGGGACTACCGACCTACGAGCAGTACTTC
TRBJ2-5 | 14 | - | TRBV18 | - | CASSPGYVQETQYF | TGTGCCAGCTCACCGGGGTATGTTCAAGAGACCCAGTACTTC
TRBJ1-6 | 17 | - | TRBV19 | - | CASSIGWRHFRDSPLHF | TGTGCCAGTAGTATAGGGTGGCGGCATTTTAGAGATTCACCCCTCCACTTT
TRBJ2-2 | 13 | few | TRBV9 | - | CASSLGGSGELFF | TGTGCCAGCAGCTTAGGGGGTTCCGGGGAGCTGTTTTTT
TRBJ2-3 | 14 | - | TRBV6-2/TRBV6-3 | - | CASSYSAATDTQYF | TGTGCCAGCAGTTACTCGGCGGCGACAGATACGCAGTATTTT
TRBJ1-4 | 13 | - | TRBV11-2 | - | CASSFGEDEKLFF | TGTGCCAGCAGCTTCGGCGAAGATGAAAAACTGTTTTTT
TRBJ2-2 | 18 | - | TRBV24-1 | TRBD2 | CATSGRTSGGPNTGELFF | TGTGCCACCAGTGGTAGGACTAGCGGGGGCCCGAACACCGGGGAGCTGTTTTTT
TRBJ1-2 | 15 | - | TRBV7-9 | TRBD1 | CASSLATGGAYGYTF | TGTGCCAGCAGCTTAGCGACAGGGGGCGCGTATGGCTACACCTTC
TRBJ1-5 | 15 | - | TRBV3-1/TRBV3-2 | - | CASSQDAAGGQPQHF | TGTGCCAGCAGCCAAGATGCAGCTGGAGGACAGCCCCAGCATTTT
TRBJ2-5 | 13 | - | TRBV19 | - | CASRWADQETQYF | TGTGCCAGTAGATGGGCGGACCAAGAGACCCAGTACTTC
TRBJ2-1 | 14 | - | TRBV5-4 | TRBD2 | CASSHSGEGDEQFF | TGTGCCAGCAGCCATAGCGGGGAAGGGGATGAGCAGTTCTTC
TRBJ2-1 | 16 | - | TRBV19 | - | CASSPKPGGTYNEQFF | TGTGCCAGTAGTCCAAAACCTGGTGGAACTTACAATGAGCAGTTCTTC
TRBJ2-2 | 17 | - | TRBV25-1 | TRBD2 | CASSEPPSGRNTGELFF | TGTGCCAGCAGTGAACCCCCTAGCGGGCGTAACACCGGGGAGCTGTTTTTT
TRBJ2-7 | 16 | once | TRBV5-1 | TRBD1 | CASSLVGGTGVYEQYF | TGCGCCAGCAGCTTGGTAGGAGGGACAGGGGTTTACGAGCAGTACTTC
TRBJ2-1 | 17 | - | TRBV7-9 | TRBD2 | CASSYGRRTSGANEQFF | TGTGCCAGCAGCTACGGACGGAGGACTAGCGGGGCCAATGAGCAGTTCTTC
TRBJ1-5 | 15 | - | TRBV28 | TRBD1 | CASRAQGTRNQPQHF | TGTGCCAGCAGGGCACAGGGGACACGCAATCAGCCCCAGCATTTT
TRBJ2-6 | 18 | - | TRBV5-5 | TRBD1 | CASSPGQGFAPGANVLTF | TGTGCCAGCAGCCCAGGACAGGGTTTCGCCCCTGGGGCCAACGTCCTGACTTTC
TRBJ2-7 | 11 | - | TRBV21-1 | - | CASSKAYEQYF | TGTGCCAGCAGCAAAGCCTACGAGCAGTACTTC
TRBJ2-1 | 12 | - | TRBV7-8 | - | CASSLGYNEQFF | TGTGCCAGCAGCTTAGGGTACAATGAGCAGTTCTTC
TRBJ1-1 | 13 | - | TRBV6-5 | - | CASSYSGQPEAFF | TGTGCCAGCAGTTACTCGGGTCAACCTGAAGCTTTCTTT
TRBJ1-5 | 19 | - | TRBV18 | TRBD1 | CASSPVGTVGPYSNQPQHF | TGTGCCAGCTCACCTGTGGGGACAGTCGGCCCCTATAGCAATCAGCCCCAGCATTTT
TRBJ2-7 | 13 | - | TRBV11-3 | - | CASSLRGSYEQYF | TGTGCCAGCAGCTTAAGGGGGTCCTACGAGCAGTACTTC
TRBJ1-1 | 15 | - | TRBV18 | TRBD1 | CASSPQGATNTEAFF | TGTGCCAGCTCACCACAGGGGGCGACGAACACTGAAGCTTTCTTT
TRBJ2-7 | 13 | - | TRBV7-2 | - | CASSLQDSYEQYF | TGTGCCAGCAGCCTCCAGGACAGCTACGAGCAGTACTTC
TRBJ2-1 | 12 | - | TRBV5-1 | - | CASSVSYNEQFF | TGCGCCAGCAGCGTGTCCTACAATGAGCAGTTCTTC
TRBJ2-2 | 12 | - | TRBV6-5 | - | CASRTDTGELFF | TGTGCCAGCAGGACAGATACCGGGGAGCTGTTTTTT
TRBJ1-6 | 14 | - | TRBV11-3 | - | CASSRNPYNSPLHF | TGTGCCAGCAGCAGGAACCCCTATAATTCACCCCTCCACTTT
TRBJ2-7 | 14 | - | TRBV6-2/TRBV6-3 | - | CASSYKEGGYEQYF | TGTGCCAGCAGTTACAAGGAGGGCGGGTACGAGCAGTACTTC
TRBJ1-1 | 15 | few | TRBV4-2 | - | CASSQEEGVRTEAFF | TGTGCCAGCAGCCAAGAGGAAGGGGTAAGGACTGAAGCTTTCTTT
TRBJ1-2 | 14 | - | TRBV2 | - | CASSGQVPNYGYTF | TGTGCCAGCAGTGGACAGGTACCTAACTATGGCTACACCTTC